This T cell receptor beta chain was identified in a study of cytomegalovirus exposure and HLA in healthy donors. This clone has just one count. The germline gives CDR1 SGHVT, CDR2 SQSDAQ. The CDR3 consists of 16 residues. Trimming cost V 5 bases and J 9 bases, with 26 bases left between them. Both 60 Vbeta primers and 13 Jbeta primers went into the PCR. Sequencing was performed with immunoSEQ multiplex PCR; in TCRdb, only in-frame clones are kept and a portion is missing. The profile shows around 84,000 clones, around 77% of them singletons. The sequenced sample was PBMCs. The chain is built from TRBV7-4 and TRBJ2-7; D gene ambiguous. This clonotype was sampled from a man aged 50-60 years in good health and CMV-seronegative. CDR3 coding DNA: TGTGCCAGCAGCCCCCAGTGGTGCGACTTGCCTGTTGGGCAGTACTTC. Its protein is CASSPQWCDLPVGQYF.